These T cell receptor beta chains were read from a single sample in a study of radiation and T cells in renal cell carcinoma. Measured with immunoSEQ multiplex PCR; TCRdb has only the in-frame clones, and not every one. Among about 170,000 clones listed, about 87% were seen once. This specimen consisted of blood, obtained from a patient whose treatment included radiotherapy and nephrectomy. These receptors were collected from a woman between 50 and 59 years old with renal cell carcinoma. The CDR3 runs from the conserved cysteine through the conserved F or W. A D gene is named only where the DNA matches it firmly. Clone size appears in some rows only: once, few, many, or a class for an expanded clone.

j_gene	d_gene	abundance	len	v_gene	CDR3nt	CDR3aa
TRBJ2-7	-	-	16	TRBV14	TGTGCCAGCAGCCAGGAGGGGGGGCGTCTTTGGGACGAGCAGTACTTC	CASSQEGGRLWDEQYF
TRBJ1-2	TRBD1	once	15	TRBV2	TGTGCCAGCAGCCGGGATCAGGGACAGTACTATGGCTACACCTTC	CASSRDQGQYYGYTF
TRBJ1-2	-	-	14	TRBV7-2	TGTGCCAGCGTGTTTAGCCCAGTTTCGGATGGCTACACCTTC	CASVFSPVSDGYTF
TRBJ1-1	-	-	14	TRBV4-3	TGCGCCAGCAGCCAAGTTGTCATGAACACTGAAGCTTTCTTT	CASSQVVMNTEAFF
TRBJ1-2	TRBD1	-	15	TRBV7-9	TGTGCCAGCAGCCGAGGGGACAGGGTAGACTATGGCTACACCTTC	CASSRGDRVDYGYTF
TRBJ1-1	-	-	14	TRBV7-2	TGTGCCAGCAGCTCCACAGGGAGGAGCACTGAAGCTTTCTTT	CASSSTGRSTEAFF
TRBJ1-3	-	-	15	TRBV5-1	TGCGCCAGCAGCTTTGGCGGAAGCTCTGGAAACACCATATATTTT	CASSFGGSSGNTIYF
TRBJ2-7	TRBD1	-	14	TRBV6-5	TGTGCCAGCATCAGGGGGCCCGGTCCTTACGAGCAGTACTTC	CASIRGPGPYEQYF
TRBJ2-1	-	-	16	TRBV7-9	TGTGCCAGCAGAGCTCGAGGAGGGGTCTCCTACAATGAGCAGTTCTTC	CASRARGGVSYNEQFF
TRBJ1-1	TRBD1	-	17	TRBV25-1	TGTGCCAGCAGTGAATATGGAGACAGGGGACAGGGCACTGAAGCTTTCTTT	CASSEYGDRGQGTEAFF
TRBJ2-7	TRBD1	-	14	TRBV19	TGTGCCAGTAGGGAGACAGGGGGGTCCTACGAGCAGTACTTC	CASRETGGSYEQYF
TRBJ1-2	-	-	16	TRBV6-5	TGTGCCAGCAGTTACTCCAGGGACATATCCCAATATGGCTACACCTTC	CASSYSRDISQYGYTF
TRBJ1-6	-	-	14	TRBV9	TGTGCCAGCAGCGTAGCTACAGAAGATTCACCCCTCCACTTT	CASSVATEDSPLHF
TRBJ1-5	-	-	16	TRBV5-5	TGTGCCAGCAGCTTGGCGGTTTTGGAGGGCAATCAGCCCCAGCATTTT	CASSLAVLEGNQPQHF
TRBJ1-5	-	few	14	TRBV19	TGTGCCAGTAGTCCCCGGGACGGTAATCAGCCCCAGCATTTT	CASSPRDGNQPQHF
TRBJ1-2	-	-	13	TRBV9	TGTGCCAGCAGCGTACTGGAGGGTATGGGCTACACCTTC	CASSVLEGMGYTF
TRBJ2-3	-	-	15	TRBV5-1	TGCGCCAGCAGCTTGTCATCGACCAGGACAGATACGCAGTATTTT	CASSLSSTRTDTQYF
TRBJ1-5	-	-	15	TRBV19	TGTGCCAGTAGTACTCAAGGTATCCAGGGCTTGGCCCAGCATTTT	CASSTQGIQGLAQHF